Listed here are 22 T cell receptor beta chains from one sample, sequenced in a study of blood T cell repertoires in COVID-19. Sequencing was performed with immunoSEQ multiplex PCR; in TCRdb, only in-frame clones are kept and a portion is missing. The table records about 300,000 clones, approximately 90% of them present only once. Sequences were obtained from peripheral blood. The source is a woman between 45 and 60 years old with COVID-19, enrolled during active disease.

This clone came up once. The CDR3: CASSHTGTPYEQYF. The CDR3 coding sequence is TGTGCCAGCAGCCACACCGGGACTCCCTACGAGCAGTACTTC. The chain carries TRBV11-2 and TRBJ2-7; a weak D match, TRBD2 (6 bases). This CDR3 is 14 amino acids long. Trimming took off 5 bases at V and 2 bases at J, with 13 bases between the two ends. Germline V lookup: CDR1 SGHAT, CDR2 FQNNGV.

This clone turned up a few times. As DNA, the CDR3 is TGTGCCAGTATCGGGGGGGCGGAAGAGGTAGCTTTCTTT. This codes for CASIGGAEEVAFF. This chain connects TRBV19 to TRBJ1-1; tentatively, D is TRBD1 (6 bases). V was cut by 7 bases and J by 10 bases, with 19 bases left in between. Germline CDR1 is LNHDA and CDR2 is SQIVND (reference sequence). This CDR3 comprises 13 residues.

This chain uses TRBV19 with TRBJ1-4; D is perhaps TRBD1 (5 bases). CDR1 and CDR2 from the germline V gene are LNHDA and SQIVND (reference sequence). The CDR3 has 14 residues. V lost 4 bases and J 6 bases, leaving 12 bases between the germline ends. The CDR3 loop reads CASSRRRGYEKLFF. CDR3 DNA sequence: TGTGCCAGTAGTAGACGGAGGGGTTATGAAAAACTGTTTTTT.

The V call is TRBV21-1, the J call TRBJ2-2; the tabulated D call, TRBD1, remains unverified against the DNA. TRBV21-1 is deemed a pseudogene. The CDR3 spans 15 residues. The CDR3 DNA follows: TGTGCCAGCAGCCCGGACAGGGGGAACACCGGGGAGCTGTTTTTT. This gives the protein CASSPDRGNTGELFF.

This chain links TRBV30 with TRBJ1-5, with D unclear. Trimming cost V 1 base and J 0 bases, with 4 bases left between them. Germline-derived CDR1 and CDR2 are GTSNPN and SVGIG (reference sequence). CDR3 size: 13 residues. DNA for the CDR3: TGTGCCTGGAGTGGAGTTAGCAATCAGCCCCAGCATTTT. Protein product: CAWSGVSNQPQHF. The variable domain in full, with the rest retrieved from reference TRBV30 and TRBJ1-5, is SQTIHQWPATLVQPVGSPLSLECTVEGTSNPNLYWYRQAAGRGLQLLFYSVGIGQISSEVPQNLSASRPQDRQFILSSKKLLLSDSGFYLCAWSGVSNQPQHFGDGTRLSIL.

The CDR3 spells CASSEQPLTYEQYF. The CDR3 DNA follows: TGCGCCAGCAGTGAACAGCCTCTAACTTACGAGCAGTACTTC. The chain is built from TRBV10-2 and TRBJ2-7, with D uncertain. This CDR3 region has 14 residues. The germline V gene has CDR1 WSHSY and CDR2 SAAADI. The V end was cut by 3 bases, the J end by 4 bases, with 13 bases between.

This clone came up a few times. V gene TRBV5-6 combines with J gene TRBJ2-7; tentative D call: TRBD2 (5 bases). CDR1 is SGHDT, CDR2 YYEEEE, per germline. The V gene lost 1 base and the J gene lost 9 bases, with 11 bases spanning the gap. The CDR3 is made up of 12 amino acids. CDR3 loop: CASSLSRGRQYF. The CDR3 DNA reads TGTGCCAGCAGCTTGTCAAGAGGGCGGCAGTACTTC.

This clone was observed a few times. V and J are TRBV27 and TRBJ2-2; 7 bases are a match to TRBD2. CDR1 and CDR2 from the germline V gene are MNHEY and SMNVEV (reference sequence). Trimming cost V 2 bases and J 3 bases; bases outside gene matches: 6. The CDR3 runs to 16 residues. Here the CDR3 DNA reads TGTGCCAGCAGTTTAGAGGGCGGGAGTCACACCGGGGAGCTGTTTTTT. Translation: CASSLEGGSHTGELFF.

This chain uses TRBV18 with TRBJ2-1; D ambiguous. CDR3 length: 12 amino acids. V was trimmed by 3 bases and J by 7 bases, leaving 7 bases between them. CDR1 is KGHSH, CDR2 LQKENI, per germline. CDR3 sequence: CASSPYKNEQFF. The CDR3 nucleotides read TGTGCCAGCTCACCCTATAAAAATGAGCAGTTCTTC.

The chain carries TRBV24-1 and TRBJ2-1, with 8 positions matching TRBD2. V lost 2 bases and J lost 4; bases outside the gene matches: 3. The length of the CDR3 is 15 residues. Germline loops: CDR1 KGHDR, CDR2 SFDVKD. The CDR3 spells CATSDWGTSYNEQFF. The CDR3 DNA sequence: TGTGCCACCAGTGATTGGGGGACTAGTTACAATGAGCAGTTCTTC.

The chain carries TRBV3-1 (or the pseudogene TRBV3-2) and TRBJ1-6, with TRBD1 matching over 8 bases. This CDR3 spans 14 amino acids. In germline, CDR1 is LGHDT, CDR2 YNNKEL (reference sequence). V shed 2 bases and J 10 bases; nucleotides not matched to a gene: 4. The CDR3 region is CASSQTDRESPLHF. DNA for the CDR3: TGTGCCAGCAGCCAAACGGACAGGGAATCACCCCTCCACTTT.

The rearrangement links TRBV5-5 to TRBJ2-5, with D maybe TRBD2 (5 bases). This CDR3 spans 14 amino acids. Deletions cut 5 bases from V and 5 bases from J, with 16 bases between. Per germline, CDR1 SGHKS and CDR2 YYEKEE (reference sequence). In DNA form, the CDR3 reads TGTGCCAGCAGTTACGGCGTATCGGGGGAGACCCAGTACTTC. Translation gives CASSYGVSGETQYF.

This chain uses TRBV29-1 with TRBJ2-7, with 10 bases matching TRBD1. With 7 bases clipped from V and 4 bases from J, the junction kept 4 bases outside the gene matches. From germline, CDR1 is SQVTM and CDR2 ANQGSEA. The CDR3 covers 12 residues. As DNA, the CDR3 is TGCAGCGCCGGGACAGGGGCTTACGAGCAGTACTTC. Translating gives CSAGTGAYEQYF.

The chain links TRBV7-8 to TRBJ1-5; TRBD1 is a possible D gene (5 bases). V was pared by 5 bases and J by 0 bases, with 8 bases between. The CDR3 contains 14 residues. Germline V CDR1 and CDR2: SGHVS, FQNEAQ. CDR3 sequence: CASSQRGSNQPQHF. Here the CDR3 DNA reads TGTGCCAGCAGCCAAAGGGGTAGCAATCAGCCCCAGCATTTT.

The chain is built from TRBV3-1 (or the pseudogene TRBV3-2) and TRBJ2-3; TRBD1 matches 9 bases. Germline values: CDR1 LGHDT, CDR2 YNNKEL (reference sequence). The CDR3 length is 13 residues. J gave up 9 bases and V 4 bases, and 5 bases lay outside the gene matches. For the CDR3, the DNA is TGTGCCAGCAGCCTTACTGGACAGGGGACGCAGTATTTT. Its protein is CASSLTGQGTQYF.

A single count supports this clone. The chain couples TRBV7-2 to TRBJ2-7; 7 bases are a match to TRBD2. Trimming took 1 base from V and 4 from J; bases not matched to a gene: 7. From germline, CDR1 is SGHTA and CDR2 FQGNSA. There are 15 residues in the CDR3. This chain's CDR3 is CASSLGGGSLYEQYF. Here the CDR3 DNA reads TGTGCCAGCAGCTTAGGGGGCGGGAGTTTGTACGAGCAGTACTTC.

The CDR3 DNA follows: TGTGCCAGCAGCTTAGCTGGACAGGGCTATGGCTACACCTTC. Protein: CASSLAGQGYGYTF. The chain employs TRBV11-2 and TRBJ1-2; 8 nucleotides line up with TRBD1. The germline CDR1 and CDR2 sequences are SGHAT and FQNNGV. Germline trimming cut 1 base from V and 4 bases from J; bases unmatched to any gene: 2. This CDR3 contains 14 residues.

The chain recombines TRBV10-1 with TRBJ2-3; 10 bases align to TRBD2. This CDR3 has 16 amino acids. The germline V gene encodes CDR1 WNHNN and CDR2 SYGVQD (reference sequence). V shed 3 bases, J shed 4 bases, and the junction held 7 bases outside the gene matches. The CDR3 DNA reads as TGCGCCAGCAGTGACTCTAGCGGGAGTTGGGCAGATACGCAGTATTTT. Encoded protein: CASSDSSGSWADTQYF.

The rearrangement uses TRBV12-3 or TRBV12-4 and TRBJ2-5; TRBD1 might be the D (5 bases). The V end lost 6 bases, the J end lost 10 bases, and 18 bases lay between the germline ends. There are 13 residues in the CDR3. CDR3 in amino acids: CASSIQAGDRQYF. CDR3 bases: TGTGCCAGCAGCATACAGGCAGGCGATCGCCAGTACTTC.

The chain joins TRBV4-1 to TRBJ2-1, with D unclear. From germline, CDR1 is MGHRA and CDR2 YSYEKL. CDR3 size: 17 residues. Trimming stripped 0 bases from V and 0 bases from J, with 12 bases between. The CDR3 DNA reads as TGCGCCAGCAGCCAAGATCAAGGCTGGAGCTCCTACAATGAGCAGTTCTTC. Amino acids: CASSQDQGWSSYNEQFF.

V and J are TRBV6-5 and TRBJ1-2, with 8 bases matching TRBD1. The CDR3 runs to 14 residues. Looked up from germline, CDR1 is MNHEY and CDR2 is SVGAGI. V trimming: 0 bases; J trimming: 6 bases; junction bases outside the gene matches: 3. The CDR3 spells CASSYSGQGHGYTF. The CDR3 region has the DNA TGTGCCAGCAGTTACTCCGGACAGGGTCATGGCTACACCTTC.

The gene calls are TRBV27 and TRBJ1-2; perhaps TRBD1 as D (6 bases). Trimming stripped 4 bases from V and 3 bases from J, with 18 bases between. The CDR3 loop spans 16 amino acids. Germline CDR1 is MNHEY and CDR2 is SMNVEV (reference sequence). CDR3 DNA: TGTGCCAGCAGTTCCCCCGCGGGGGGCCAGGACTATGGCTACACCTTC. Protein: CASSSPAGGQDYGYTF.